Listed here are 24 T cell receptor beta chains from one sample, sequenced in a study of response to subunit inactivated influenza vaccine. One entry per CDR3 protein results from TCRdb running MiXCR on the RT-PCR reads. The table has just over 300,000 distinct CDR3 sequences, roughly 22% seen once. The sequencing here drew on PBMCs from blood, taken less than 22 months after vaccination. These receptor sequences come from a man between 50 and 69 years old who received an inactivated influenza vaccine.

CDR3 amino acids: CSAKRTTQETQYF. CDR3 nucleotide sequence: TGCAGTGCCAAAAGGACAACCCAAGAGACCCAGTACTTC. The chain links TRBV20-1 to TRBJ2-5, with a possible D match to TRBD1 (5 bases). V dropped 6 bases and J dropped 1 base, with 12 bases sitting between them. Germline V CDR1 and CDR2: DFQATT, SNEGSKA (reference sequence). CDR3 length equals 13 residues.

The table lists this clonotype with a few counts. This rearrangement joins TRBV12-3 or TRBV12-4 to TRBJ2-7; the match to TRBD1 covers 7 bases. With V trimmed by 5 bases and J by 2 bases, 3 bases remained unmatched. The CDR3 sequence is 13 residues long. The CDR3 DNA sequence: TGTGCCAGCAGTGAGGGACAGACCTACGAGCAGTACTTC. Its protein is CASSEGQTYEQYF.

The V and J genes are TRBV20-1 and TRBJ1-6; perhaps TRBD1 as D (5 bases). Trimming took 6 bases from V and 5 from J, leaving 20 bases between them. The CDR3 is 16 amino acids. The germline V gene has CDR1 DFQATT and CDR2 SNEGSKA (reference sequence). The CDR3 loop is CSASPKGLIDNSPLHF. The CDR3 DNA follows: TGCAGTGCCTCGCCGAAGGGGCTTATTGATAATTCACCCCTCCACTTT.

The chain employs TRBV14 and TRBJ2-3; no clear D. Deletions cut 2 bases from V and 2 bases from J, with 8 bases between. Germline V gene data show CDR1 as SGHDN and CDR2 as FVKESK. The CDR3 is 14 residues long. The CDR3 DNA reads TGTGCCAGCAGCCAACAGATCCACACAGATACGCAGTATTTT. This sequence encodes CASSQQIHTDTQYF.

This clonotype was detected only a few times. The chain couples TRBV3-1 to TRBJ1-1; no definite D call. Germline V CDR1 and CDR2: LGHDT, YNNKEL (reference sequence). The CDR3 sequence is 15 residues long. V was cut by 2 bases and J by 7 bases, with 17 bases left in between. CDR3 DNA sequence: TGTGCCAGCAGCCAACGGGAGCCCGTAAAGGGTGAAGCTTTCTTT. Its translation is CASSQREPVKGEAFF. Variable domain in full (rest from reference TRBV3-1 and TRBJ1-1): DTAVSQTPKYLVTQMGNDKSIKCEQNLGHDTMYWYKQDSKKFLKIMFSYNNKELIINETVPNRFSPKSPDKAHLNLHINSLELGDSAVYFCASSQREPVKGEAFFGQGTRLTVV.

The chain recombines TRBV3-1 with TRBJ2-7; a possible D gene is TRBD1 (5 bases). CDR1 and CDR2 (germline): LGHDT, YNNKEL (reference sequence). V lost 6 bases, J lost 2 bases, and 14 bases lay in between. The CDR3 spans 14 residues. CDR3 in amino acids: CASRKHTGTYEQYF. In nucleotides, the CDR3 is TGTGCCAGCAGAAAACACACAGGAACCTACGAGCAGTACTTC.

The sample holds a few counts of this clonotype. This chain connects TRBV20-1 to TRBJ1-2; D call uncertain. V gave up 0 bases and J gave up 4 bases, with 9 bases separating them. Germline CDR1 reads DFQATT; CDR2 reads SNEGSKA (reference sequence). This CDR3 region has 13 residues. The CDR3 DNA follows: TGCAGTGCTAGAGATAAGGGCCGCTATGGCTACACCTTC. The encoded protein is CSARDKGRYGYTF.

This chain uses TRBV12-3 or TRBV12-4 with TRBJ1-2; the match to TRBD1 covers 8 bases. The CDR3 consists of 14 residues. V was pared by 7 bases and J by 3 bases, with 7 bases of the junction left unmatched. The CDR3 loop reads CASIKQGDYYGYTF. CDR3 nucleotides: TGTGCCAGCATCAAACAGGGGGATTACTATGGCTACACCTTC.

This clonotype was counted ten times or more. The CDR3 DNA is TGTGCCAGCAGCCCGACAGGGGTAAATTCACCCCTCCACTTT. Its translation: CASSPTGVNSPLHF. V is TRBV6-1 and J is TRBJ1-6; 8 bases are a match to TRBD1. The germline CDR1 and CDR2 sequences are MNHNS and SASEGT. CDR3 size: 14 residues. V lost 6 bases to trimming and J lost 7 bases; unmatched junction nucleotides: 5.

CDR3 residues: CASSYPKGNQENQPQHF. The CDR3 region has the DNA TGTGCCAGCAGTTACCCGAAAGGTAACCAGGAAAATCAGCCCCAGCATTTT. The chain couples TRBV6-2 or TRBV6-3 to TRBJ1-5; D is undetermined. There are 17 residues in the CDR3. V was shortened by 2 bases and J by 4 bases, with 18 bases between the two germline ends. Germline values: CDR1 MNHEY, CDR2 SVGEGT.

J is TRBJ2-3 and V is TRBV7-2; D is uncertain. There are 17 residues in the CDR3. Trimming took off 5 bases at V and 2 bases at J, with 20 bases between the two ends. CDR1 is SGHTA, CDR2 FQGNSA, per germline. The CDR3 loop reads CASSQMGQLRITDTQYF. The CDR3 DNA reads TGTGCCAGCAGCCAAATGGGCCAGTTGAGGATCACAGATACGCAGTATTTT.

This clonotype was detected only a few times. CDR3 in DNA: TGTGCCAGCTCACCTGGACGGGGGACGCGGGATACGCAGTATTTT. As protein: CASSPGRGTRDTQYF. The chain links TRBV18 to TRBJ2-3; tentative D call: TRBD2 (6 bases). V was clipped by 3 bases and J by 6 bases, with 16 bases between them. CDR1 is KGHSH and CDR2 is LQKENI in the germline V gene. CDR3 length equals 15 residues. The full variable domain, with the rest looked up from reference TRBV18 and TRBJ2-3, is NAGVMQNPRHLVRRRGQEARLRCSPMKGHSHVYWYRQLPEEGLKFMVYLQKENIIDESGMPKERFSAEFPKEGPSILRIQQVVRGDSAAYFCASSPGRGTRDTQYFGPGTRLTVL.

This chain links TRBV28 with TRBJ2-1; the D is unclear. Per the germline V gene, CDR1 is MDHEN and CDR2 is SYDVKM. This CDR3 is built from 15 residues. The V gene lost 6 bases and the J gene lost 1 base, with 13 bases spanning the gap. CDR3 protein: CASSPVERSYNEQFF. The CDR3 nucleotides read TGTGCCAGCAGCCCGGTCGAGAGGTCCTACAATGAGCAGTTCTTC.

This clonotype was picked up a small number of times. The V call is TRBV20-1, the J call TRBJ1-6; tentatively, D is TRBD1 (5 bases). Germline V gene data show CDR1 as DFQATT and CDR2 as SNEGSKA (reference sequence). V dropped 6 bases and J dropped 0 bases, with 12 bases sitting between them. The CDR3 covers 15 residues. The CDR3 spells CSAHRRSSYNSPLHF. DNA for the CDR3: TGCAGTGCACACAGGAGAAGCTCCTATAATTCACCCCTCCACTTT.

V is TRBV29-1 and J is TRBJ1-3; D gene unclear. This CDR3 is built from 13 residues. V shed 7 bases and J shed 0 bases, with 10 bases lying between them. From germline, CDR1 is SQVTM and CDR2 ANQGSEA. CDR3 protein: CSGSGNSGNTIYF. The CDR3 bases are TGCAGCGGGTCCGGGAACTCTGGAAACACCATATATTTT.

V gene TRBV6-2 or TRBV6-3 combines with J gene TRBJ2-2; D uncertain. V was cut by 4 bases and J by 3 bases, with 15 bases left in between. Looked up from germline, CDR1 is MNHEY and CDR2 is SVGEGT. CDR3 size: 16 residues. For the CDR3, the DNA is TGTGCCAGCAGTTTTTTCGTAGGGATGGACACCGGGGAGCTGTTTTTT. It translates to CASSFFVGMDTGELFF.

The chain uses TRBV3-1 and TRBJ2-7, with 8 bases lining up with TRBD2. Germline V gives CDR1 LGHDT, CDR2 YNNKEL (reference sequence). The CDR3 loop spans 17 amino acids. After removal of 1 base from V and 0 bases from J, the junction contained 8 bases not matched to a gene. CDR3 sequence (DNA): TGTGCCAGCAGCCAAGGGCTCCGGGAGGGTTACTCCTACGAGCAGTACTTC. Translating it yields CASSQGLREGYSYEQYF.

In this sample, this clonotype turned up many times. V usage is TRBV25-1 and J usage is TRBJ2-3, with no clear D. There are 12 residues in the CDR3. V dropped 6 bases and J dropped 4 bases, with 8 bases sitting between them. Germline values: CDR1 MGHDK, CDR2 SYGVNS. The CDR3 spells CASSLFSDTQYF. The CDR3 nucleotides read TGTGCCAGCAGCCTTTTCTCAGATACGCAGTATTTT.

This clonotype was detected a few times. The genes are TRBV6-2 or TRBV6-3 and TRBJ1-1; TRBD1 matches 8 bases. Germline V CDR1 and CDR2: MNHEY, SVGEGT. The junction had 5 bases not matched to a gene; V was cut back by 5 bases and J by 6 bases. There are 13 residues in the CDR3. The CDR3 region has the DNA TGTGCCAGCAGTAGGACAGGGCTCCCTGAAGCTTTCTTT. Encoded protein: CASSRTGLPEAFF.

This clonotype was detected many times. The chain is built from TRBV19 and TRBJ1-5, with D unclear. Trimming stripped 6 bases from V and 0 bases from J, with 12 bases between. Germline V CDR1 and CDR2: LNHDA, SQIVND (reference sequence). The CDR3 is 15 residues long. CDR3 coding DNA: TGTGCCAGTAGCCCGACGGTTTATAGCAATCAGCCCCAGCATTTT. Translated, it gives CASSPTVYSNQPQHF.

This clonotype was recorded at least ten times. The genes are TRBV28 and TRBJ1-1; unclear D gene. Germline V gene lookup returns CDR1 MDHEN and CDR2 SYDVKM. The CDR3 consists of 14 residues. Trimming took off 6 bases at V and 0 bases at J, with 11 bases between the two ends. CDR3 coding DNA: TGTGCCAGCAGCCTCCACAGTATGAACACTGAAGCTTTCTTT. This translates into CASSLHSMNTEAFF.

V gene TRBV28 combines with J gene TRBJ2-7, with TRBD2 matching over 10 bases. Trimming cost V 3 bases and J 1 base; bases outside gene matches: 9. This CDR3 contains 17 residues. Germline values: CDR1 MDHEN, CDR2 SYDVKM. CDR3 DNA: TGTGCCAGCAGTTTGGAGCGGGGGGGCCTAGGGTCCTACGAGCAGTACTTC. As protein: CASSLERGGLGSYEQYF.

This clonotype was picked up many times. The rearrangement links TRBV28 to TRBJ1-6; the D gene is possibly TRBD1 (5 bases). Germline V gene lookup returns CDR1 MDHEN and CDR2 SYDVKM. This CDR3 comprises 15 residues. Trimming stripped 8 bases from V and 9 bases from J, with 20 bases between. The CDR3 here is CASLPPGLLGSPLHF. In DNA form, the CDR3 reads TGTGCCAGCCTCCCCCCGGGGCTTCTGGGTTCACCCCTCCACTTT.

The chain recombines TRBV6-2 or TRBV6-3 with TRBJ2-7, with D perhaps TRBD1 (6 bases). CDR3 size: 16 residues. Trimming cost V 0 bases and J 0 bases, with 12 bases left between them. Germline V lookup: CDR1 MNHEY, CDR2 SVGEGT. CDR3 coding DNA: TGTGCCAGCAGTTACTCGGCTAGGACAGCCTCCTACGAGCAGTACTTC. Its protein is CASSYSARTASYEQYF.